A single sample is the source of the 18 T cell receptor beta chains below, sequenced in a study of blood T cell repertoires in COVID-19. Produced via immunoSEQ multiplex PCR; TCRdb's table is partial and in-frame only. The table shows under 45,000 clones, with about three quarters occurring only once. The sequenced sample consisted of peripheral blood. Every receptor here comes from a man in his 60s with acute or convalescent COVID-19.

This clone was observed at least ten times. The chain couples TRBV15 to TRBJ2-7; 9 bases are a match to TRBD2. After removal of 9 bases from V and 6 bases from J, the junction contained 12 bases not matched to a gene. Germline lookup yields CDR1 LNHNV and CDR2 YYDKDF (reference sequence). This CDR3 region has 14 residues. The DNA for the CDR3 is TGTGCCACTAATAGCGGGAGCTCCCTAGGCGAGCAGTACTTC. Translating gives CATNSGSSLGEQYF.

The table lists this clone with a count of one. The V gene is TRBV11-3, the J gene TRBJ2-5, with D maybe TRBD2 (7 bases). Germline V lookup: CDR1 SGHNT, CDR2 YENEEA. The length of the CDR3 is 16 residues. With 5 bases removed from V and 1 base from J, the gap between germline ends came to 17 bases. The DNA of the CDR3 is TGTGCCAGCAGCAAAGGGGGGGTCTGGGGCCAAGAGACCCAGTACTTC. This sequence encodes CASSKGGVWGQETQYF.

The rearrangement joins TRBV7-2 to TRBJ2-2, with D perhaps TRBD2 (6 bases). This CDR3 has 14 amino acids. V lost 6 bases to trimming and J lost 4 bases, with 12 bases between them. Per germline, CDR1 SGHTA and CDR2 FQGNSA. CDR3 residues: CASRDGTRTGELFF. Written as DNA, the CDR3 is TGTGCCAGCAGAGATGGGACTCGCACCGGGGAGCTGTTTTTT.

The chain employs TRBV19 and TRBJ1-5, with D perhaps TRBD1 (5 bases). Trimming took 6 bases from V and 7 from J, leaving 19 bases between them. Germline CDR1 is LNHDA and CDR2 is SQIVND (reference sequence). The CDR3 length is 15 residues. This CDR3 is CASRPPISQGQPQHF. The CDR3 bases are TGTGCCAGTAGACCTCCAATTTCCCAGGGCCAGCCCCAGCATTTT.

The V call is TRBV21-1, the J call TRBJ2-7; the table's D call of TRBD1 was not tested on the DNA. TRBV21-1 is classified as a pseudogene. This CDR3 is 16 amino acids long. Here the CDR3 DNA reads TGTGCCAGCACCGCTCGGGCTCGGGACATGCCCTACGAGCAGTACTTC. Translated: CASTARARDMPYEQYF.

CDR3 residues: CATSAQRERSTDTQYF. CDR3 DNA sequence: TGTGCCACCTCCGCCCAGCGGGAGCGGAGCACAGATACGCAGTATTTT. This chain joins TRBV24-1 and TRBJ2-3; 8 bases are shared with TRBD2. The CDR3 totals 16 residues. CDR1 and CDR2 from the germline V gene are KGHDR and SFDVKD. J gave up 0 bases and V 9 bases, and 10 bases lay outside the gene matches.

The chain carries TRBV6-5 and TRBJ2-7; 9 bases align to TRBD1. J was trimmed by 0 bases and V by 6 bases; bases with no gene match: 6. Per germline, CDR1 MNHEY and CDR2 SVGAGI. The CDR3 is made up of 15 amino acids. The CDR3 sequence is CASSHRGPSSYEQYF. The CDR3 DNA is TGTGCCAGCAGCCACAGGGGGCCCAGCTCCTACGAGCAGTACTTC.

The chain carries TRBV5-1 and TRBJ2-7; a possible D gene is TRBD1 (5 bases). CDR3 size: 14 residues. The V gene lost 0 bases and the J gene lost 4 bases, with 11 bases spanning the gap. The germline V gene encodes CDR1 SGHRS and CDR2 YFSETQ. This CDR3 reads CASSLEGYIYEQYF. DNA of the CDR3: TGCGCCAGCAGCTTGGAGGGGTACATTTACGAGCAGTACTTC.

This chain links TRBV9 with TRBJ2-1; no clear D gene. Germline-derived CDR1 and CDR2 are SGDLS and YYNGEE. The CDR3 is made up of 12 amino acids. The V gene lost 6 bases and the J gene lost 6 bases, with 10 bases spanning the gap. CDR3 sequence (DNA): TGTGCCAGCACGGATAGCAGCAATGAGCAGTTCTTC. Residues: CASTDSSNEQFF. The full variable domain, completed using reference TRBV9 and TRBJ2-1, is DSGVTQTPKHLITATGQRVTLRCSPRSGDLSVYWYQQSLDQGLQFLIQYYNGEERAKGNILERFSAQQFPDLHSELNLSSLELGDSALYFCASTDSSNEQFFGPGTRLTVL.

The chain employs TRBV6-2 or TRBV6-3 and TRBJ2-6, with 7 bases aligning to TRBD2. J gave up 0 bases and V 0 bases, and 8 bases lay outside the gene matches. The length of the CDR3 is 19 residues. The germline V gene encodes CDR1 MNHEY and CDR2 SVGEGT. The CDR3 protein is CASSYSRSSGNSGANVLTF. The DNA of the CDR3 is TGTGCCAGCAGTTACTCGCGATCTAGCGGAAACTCTGGGGCCAACGTCCTGACTTTC.

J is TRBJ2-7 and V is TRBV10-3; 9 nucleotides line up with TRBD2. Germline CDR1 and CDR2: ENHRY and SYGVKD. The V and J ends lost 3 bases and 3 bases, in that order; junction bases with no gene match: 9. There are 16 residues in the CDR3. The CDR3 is CAISEIAGVTGYEQYF. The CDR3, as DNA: TGTGCCATCAGTGAAATAGCGGGAGTAACAGGCTACGAGCAGTACTTC.

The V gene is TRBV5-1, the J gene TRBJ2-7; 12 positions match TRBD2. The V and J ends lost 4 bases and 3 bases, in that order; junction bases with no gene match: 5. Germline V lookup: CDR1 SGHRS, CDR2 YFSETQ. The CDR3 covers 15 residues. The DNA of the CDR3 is TGCGCCAGCAGCCAGCTAGCGGGAGGGGGCTACGAGCAGTACTTC. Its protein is CASSQLAGGGYEQYF. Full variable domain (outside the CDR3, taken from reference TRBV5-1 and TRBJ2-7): KAGVTQTPRYLIKTRGQQVTLSCSPISGHRSVSWYQQTPGQGLQFLFEYFSETQRNKGNFPGRFSGRQFSNSRSEMNVSTLELGDSALYLCASSQLAGGGYEQYFGPGTRLTVT.

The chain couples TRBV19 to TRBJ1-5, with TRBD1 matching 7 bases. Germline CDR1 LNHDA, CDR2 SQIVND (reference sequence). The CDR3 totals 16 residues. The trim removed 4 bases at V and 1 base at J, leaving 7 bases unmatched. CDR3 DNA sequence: TGTGCCAGTAGTAGCACAGGGGTGGTAAGCAATCAGCCCCAGCATTTT. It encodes CASSSTGVVSNQPQHF.

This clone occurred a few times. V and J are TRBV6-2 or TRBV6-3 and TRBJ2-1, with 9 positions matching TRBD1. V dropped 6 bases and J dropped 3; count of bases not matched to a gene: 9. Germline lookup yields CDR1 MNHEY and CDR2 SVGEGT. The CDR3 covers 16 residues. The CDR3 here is CASRYPDRGNYNEQFF. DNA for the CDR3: TGTGCCAGCAGGTACCCGGACAGGGGAAACTACAATGAGCAGTTCTTC.

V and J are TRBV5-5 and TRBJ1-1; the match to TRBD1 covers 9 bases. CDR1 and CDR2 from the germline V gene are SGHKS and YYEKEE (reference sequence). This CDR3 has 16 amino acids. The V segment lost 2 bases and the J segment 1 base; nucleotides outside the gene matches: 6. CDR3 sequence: CASSLTVDRGNTEAFF. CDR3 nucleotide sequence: TGTGCCAGCAGCTTAACCGTGGACAGGGGGAACACTGAAGCTTTCTTT. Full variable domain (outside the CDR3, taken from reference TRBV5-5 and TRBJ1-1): DAGVTQSPTHLIKTRGQQVTLRCSPISGHKSVSWYQQVLGQGPQFIFQYYEKEERGRGNFPDRFSARQFPNYSSELNVNALLLGDSALYLCASSLTVDRGNTEAFFGQGTRLTVV.

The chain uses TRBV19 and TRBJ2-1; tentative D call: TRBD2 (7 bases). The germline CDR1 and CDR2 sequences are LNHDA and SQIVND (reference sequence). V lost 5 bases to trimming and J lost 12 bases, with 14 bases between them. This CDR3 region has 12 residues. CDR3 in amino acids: CASSPRGAGQFF. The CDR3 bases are TGTGCCAGTAGTCCACGGGGGGCTGGGCAGTTCTTC.

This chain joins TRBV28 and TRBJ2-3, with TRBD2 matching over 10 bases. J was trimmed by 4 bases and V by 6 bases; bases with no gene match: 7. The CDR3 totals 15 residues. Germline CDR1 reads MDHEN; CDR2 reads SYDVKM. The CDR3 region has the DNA TGTGCCAGCAGAAAAGCGGGAGGGCCCGCAGATACGCAGTATTTT. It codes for CASRKAGGPADTQYF.

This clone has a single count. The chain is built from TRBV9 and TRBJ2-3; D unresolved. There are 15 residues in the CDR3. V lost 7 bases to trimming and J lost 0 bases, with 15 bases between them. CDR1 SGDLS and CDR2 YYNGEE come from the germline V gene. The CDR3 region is CASGVSASSTDTQYF. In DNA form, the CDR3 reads TGTGCCAGCGGAGTTTCCGCCTCTAGCACAGATACGCAGTATTTT. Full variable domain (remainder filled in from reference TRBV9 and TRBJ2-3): DSGVTQTPKHLITATGQRVTLRCSPRSGDLSVYWYQQSLDQGLQFLIQYYNGEERAKGNILERFSAQQFPDLHSELNLSSLELGDSALYFCASGVSASSTDTQYFGPGTRLTVL.